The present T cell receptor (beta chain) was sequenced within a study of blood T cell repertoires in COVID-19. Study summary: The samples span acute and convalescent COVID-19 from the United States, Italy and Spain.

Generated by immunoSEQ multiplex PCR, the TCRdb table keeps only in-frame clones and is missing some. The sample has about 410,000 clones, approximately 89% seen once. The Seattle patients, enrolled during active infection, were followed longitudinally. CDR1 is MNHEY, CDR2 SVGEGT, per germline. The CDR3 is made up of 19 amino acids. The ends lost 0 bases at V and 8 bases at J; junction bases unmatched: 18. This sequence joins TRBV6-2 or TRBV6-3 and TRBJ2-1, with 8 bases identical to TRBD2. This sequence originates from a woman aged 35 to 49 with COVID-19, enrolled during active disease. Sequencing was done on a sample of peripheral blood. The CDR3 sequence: CASSYSSPHNAGGRDEQFF. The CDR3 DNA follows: TGTGCCAGCAGTTACTCGAGCCCCCATAATGCGGGAGGAAGGGATGAGCAGTTCTTC.